Below, 25 T cell receptor beta chains from the same sample are listed, as sequenced in a study of vaccination effects on CD4 cells after COVID-19. Following 10 days of culture, CD4+ T cells were isolated. Produced via immunoSEQ multiplex PCR; TCRdb's table is partial and in-frame only. The data hold 45,000 to 60,000 clones, with more than 75% observed a single time. Their antigen targets remain unknown. The sequences come from CD4+ T cells from PBMCs cultured without peptide, collected before COVID-19 vaccination. All receptors come from a human donor who had a prior SARS-CoV-2 infection.

The chain employs TRBV5-6 and TRBJ2-6; unclear D gene. Germline-derived CDR1 and CDR2 are SGHDT and YYEEEE. V dropped 2 bases and J dropped 8 bases, with 11 bases sitting between them. The CDR3 runs to 14 residues. CDR3 DNA sequence: TGTGCCAGCAGCTTTACCATACCCCCCAACGTCCTGACTTTC. As protein: CASSFTIPPNVLTF.

The CDR3 nucleotides read TGTGCCAGCAGCTACACAGATACGCAGTATTTT. Protein sequence: CASSYTDTQYF. The rearrangement joins TRBV12-3 or TRBV12-4 to TRBJ2-3, with D unclear. The CDR3 is made up of 11 amino acids. Trimming cost V 6 bases and J 2 bases, with 3 bases left between them.

The gene calls are TRBV9 and TRBJ2-4; 8 nucleotides line up with TRBD2. This CDR3 has 16 residues. CDR1 SGDLS and CDR2 YYNGEE come from the germline V gene. Germline trimming cut 0 bases from V and 8 bases from J; bases unmatched to any gene: 10. CDR3 residues: CASSVGGVAGGDIQYF. CDR3 bases: TGTGCCAGCAGCGTAGGCGGTGTGGCGGGAGGAGACATTCAGTACTTC.

This chain connects TRBV30 to TRBJ1-6; the D gene is possibly TRBD1 (6 bases). The V and J ends lost 0 bases and 10 bases respectively, with 13 bases between them. CDR3 length: 14 residues. Per germline, CDR1 GTSNPN and CDR2 SVGIG (reference sequence). The CDR3 DNA is TGTGCCTGGAGTGTTTGGGGGCAGAAATCACCCCTCCACTTT. Amino acids: CAWSVWGQKSPLHF.

The V call is TRBV4-2, the J call TRBJ2-3, with unresolved D. Trimming removed 0 bases at V and 2 bases at J, with 6 bases between. This CDR3 has 14 amino acids. The germline gives CDR1 LGHNA, CDR2 YNFKEQ. The CDR3 nucleotides read TGTGCCAGCAGCCAAGATCCTAACACAGATACGCAGTATTTT. Translated: CASSQDPNTDTQYF.

The rearrangement joins TRBV27 to TRBJ2-2; 7 nucleotides line up with TRBD1. CDR3 size: 16 residues. Germline-derived CDR1 and CDR2 are MNHEY and SMNVEV (reference sequence). V shed 8 bases and J 0 bases; nucleotides not matched to a gene: 9. The CDR3 region has the DNA TGTGCCAGCCGGACAGGCCCTTCCGCGAACACCGGGGAGCTGTTTTTT. It specifies CASRTGPSANTGELFF.

The rearrangement uses TRBV5-1 and TRBJ1-1; D perhaps matches TRBD1 (5 bases). The CDR3 has 15 amino acids. V was clipped by 0 bases and J by 5 bases, with 14 bases between them. Germline V gene sequence: CDR1 SGHRS, CDR2 YFSETQ. The CDR3 region has the DNA TGCGCCAGCAGCTTGGGTCAGACTTGGGGGACTGAAGCTTTCTTT. It translates to CASSLGQTWGTEAFF.

V usage is TRBV5-4 and J usage is TRBJ2-3; D remains unclear. The CDR3 has 14 residues. Trimming pared 2 bases from V and 0 bases from J, leaving 7 bases between. CDR1 is SGHNT and CDR2 is YYREEE in the germline V gene (reference sequence). The DNA for the CDR3 is TGTGCCAGCAGCTTTGTTTATAGCACAGATACGCAGTATTTT. This codes for CASSFVYSTDTQYF.

The V call is TRBV5-4, the J call TRBJ2-3; the D gene could be TRBD1 or TRBD2 (5 bases each). Germline-derived CDR1 and CDR2 are SGHNT and YYREEE (reference sequence). Trimming took 3 bases from V and 2 from J, leaving 10 bases between them. The CDR3 has 14 residues. CDR3 bases: TGTGCCAGCAGCTGGGACCGCTACACAGATACGCAGTATTTT. Translation: CASSWDRYTDTQYF.

The V call is TRBV27, the J call TRBJ2-3, with TRBD2 matching 8 bases. Germline CDR1 and CDR2: MNHEY and SMNVEV (reference sequence). With 1 base clipped from V and 1 base from J, the junction kept 7 bases outside the gene matches. This CDR3 is built from 17 residues. This CDR3 is CASSLYFREGGTDTQYF. CDR3 DNA: TGTGCCAGCAGTTTATATTTCCGGGAGGGCGGCACAGATACGCAGTATTTT.

The V gene is TRBV3-1 (or the pseudogene TRBV3-2), the J gene TRBJ2-2; D uncertain. V lost 3 bases and J 9 bases, leaving 17 bases between the germline ends. The CDR3 length is 15 residues. CDR1 and CDR2 (germline): LGHDT, YNNKEL (reference sequence). CDR3 sequence (DNA): TGTGCCAGCAGCCATTACGCCACTGTAGACCGGGAGCTGTTTTTT. This encodes CASSHYATVDRELFF.

This chain joins TRBV4-1 and TRBJ2-3; TRBD2 agrees at 9 bases. The V gene's germline CDR1 is MGHRA and CDR2 YSYEKL. V dropped 6 bases and J dropped 7; count of bases not matched to a gene: 11. The CDR3 spans 15 residues. CDR3 DNA sequence: TGCGCCAGCAGTCCTGACAGCGGGGGGCGCAATACGCAGTATTTT. It yields the protein CASSPDSGGRNTQYF.

The chain carries TRBV12-3 or TRBV12-4 and TRBJ2-1; no clear D. Trimming left V 6 bases short and J 5 bases short, with 11 bases between. The CDR3 runs 13 residues. In nucleotides, the CDR3 is TGTGCCAGCAGCCCCGGTAGTCACAATGAGCAGTTCTTC. It codes for CASSPGSHNEQFF.

The chain has TRBV2 and TRBJ2-7, with D perhaps TRBD1 (5 bases). From germline, CDR1 is SNHLY and CDR2 FYNNEI. Between the trimmed V and J ends, which lost 2 bases and 2 bases, there was a span of 13 bases. The CDR3 is made up of 15 amino acids. The CDR3 protein is CASSERSAQAYEQYF. The CDR3 region has the DNA TGTGCCAGCAGTGAAAGGTCTGCACAGGCCTACGAGCAGTACTTC. Supplemented by reference TRBV2 and TRBJ2-7, the full variable domain reads EPEVTQTPSHQVTQMGQEVILRCVPISNHLYFYWYRQILGQKVEFLVSFYNNEISEKSEIFDDQFSVERPDGSNFTLKIRSTKLEDSAMYFCASSERSAQAYEQYFGPGTRLTVT.

The V and J genes are TRBV5-1 and TRBJ1-4, with D possibly TRBD1 on 5 matching bases. Germline V gives CDR1 SGHRS, CDR2 YFSETQ. The CDR3 runs 15 residues. The V gene lost 0 bases and the J gene lost 6 bases, with 12 bases spanning the gap. This CDR3 is CASSLVPGRDEKLFF. In DNA form, the CDR3 reads TGCGCCAGCAGCTTGGTGCCAGGGAGGGATGAAAAACTGTTTTTT.

This chain connects TRBV4-2 to TRBJ2-5, with no clear D. The ends were cut back, 2 bases at V and 5 bases at J, with 12 bases in the middle. This CDR3 spans 14 amino acids. Germline loops: CDR1 LGHNA, CDR2 YNFKEQ. CDR3 loop: CASSQYQLGETQYF. The DNA of the CDR3 is TGTGCCAGCAGCCAATACCAGCTTGGGGAGACCCAGTACTTC.

V gene TRBV18 combines with J gene TRBJ2-7; D unclear. The V end was cut by 6 bases, the J end by 4 bases, with 19 bases between. Germline CDR1 KGHSH, CDR2 LQKENI. The CDR3 runs 15 residues. CDR3 sequence reads: CASSLKPFMGYEQYF. The CDR3 coding sequence is TGTGCCAGCTCTTTAAAGCCGTTCATGGGATACGAGCAGTACTTC.

This chain connects TRBV2 to TRBJ2-5; D may be TRBD1 (6 bases). The CDR3 loop spans 13 amino acids. CDR1 is SNHLY and CDR2 is FYNNEI in the germline V gene. Trimming shortened V by 6 bases and J by 5 bases, and 13 bases separated the two germline ends. The CDR3 spells CASSRGRRETQYF. CDR3 sequence (DNA): TGTGCCAGCAGCAGGGGTCGGAGGGAGACCCAGTACTTC.

This clone was counted between two and nine times. The chain employs TRBV4-2 and TRBJ2-3; no reliable D call. CDR1 and CDR2 (germline): LGHNA, YNFKEQ. The V end was cut by 0 bases, the J end by 0 bases, with 10 bases between. The CDR3 loop spans 16 amino acids. CDR3 amino acids: CASSQEPYPSTDTQYF. For the CDR3, the DNA is TGTGCCAGCAGCCAAGAGCCGTACCCCAGCACAGATACGCAGTATTTT.

The V and J genes are TRBV28 and TRBJ1-1; 9 nucleotides align to TRBD1. This CDR3 region has 17 residues. Trimming cost V 2 bases and J 4 bases; bases outside gene matches: 11. The V gene's germline CDR1 is MDHEN and CDR2 SYDVKM. CDR3 in amino acids: CASSLVPGQGTGTEAFF. The CDR3 coding sequence is TGTGCCAGCAGTTTAGTCCCGGGACAGGGAACTGGCACTGAAGCTTTCTTT.

This clone was picked up one time. CDR3 sequence: CASSSQGPQETQYF. As DNA, the CDR3 is TGTGCCAGCAGTTCCCAGGGCCCCCAAGAGACCCAGTACTTC. The chain employs TRBV6-2 or TRBV6-3 and TRBJ2-5; maybe TRBD1 (5 bases). The length of the CDR3 is 14 residues. Germline V CDR1 and CDR2: MNHEY, SVGEGT. V lost 4 bases, J lost 1 base, and 10 bases lay in between.

The chain carries TRBV29-1 and TRBJ2-7, with 8 nucleotides matching TRBD1. The CDR3 sequence is 13 residues long. Trimming at V came to 4 bases and at J to 5 bases, leaving 7 bases not matched to a gene. Germline V gene sequence: CDR1 SQVTM, CDR2 ANQGSEA. Here the CDR3 reads CSVVGDRKDEQYF. CDR3 bases: TGCAGCGTTGTCGGGGACAGGAAGGACGAGCAGTACTTC.

CDR3 in DNA: TGTGCCACCAGCAGGGCTGGGTCTACCATGGAGCAGTACTTC. The encoded protein is CATSRAGSTMEQYF. The J gene is TRBJ2-7, the V gene TRBV15, with D hard to call. Trimming stripped 3 bases from V and 7 bases from J, with 16 bases between. Germline CDR1 LNHNV, CDR2 YYDKDF (reference sequence). The CDR3 is 14 amino acids.

J is TRBJ2-7 and V is TRBV15; D is unresolved. The CDR3 covers 12 residues. The germline V gene has CDR1 LNHNV and CDR2 YYDKDF (reference sequence). V lost 0 bases to trimming and J lost 4 bases, with 4 bases between them. CDR3 sequence reads: CATSRDRYEQYF. CDR3 sequence (DNA): TGTGCCACCAGCAGAGATCGGTACGAGCAGTACTTC.

J is TRBJ2-7 and V is TRBV5-4; 12 bases are shared with TRBD2. CDR1 is SGHNT, CDR2 YYREEE, per germline (reference sequence). The J segment lost 4 bases and the V segment lost 0 bases, leaving 5 bases of the junction unmatched. The CDR3 has 16 residues. The CDR3 loop reads CASSLEPSGRGYEQYF. The CDR3 coding sequence is TGTGCCAGCAGCTTGGAGCCTAGCGGGAGGGGGTACGAGCAGTACTTC.